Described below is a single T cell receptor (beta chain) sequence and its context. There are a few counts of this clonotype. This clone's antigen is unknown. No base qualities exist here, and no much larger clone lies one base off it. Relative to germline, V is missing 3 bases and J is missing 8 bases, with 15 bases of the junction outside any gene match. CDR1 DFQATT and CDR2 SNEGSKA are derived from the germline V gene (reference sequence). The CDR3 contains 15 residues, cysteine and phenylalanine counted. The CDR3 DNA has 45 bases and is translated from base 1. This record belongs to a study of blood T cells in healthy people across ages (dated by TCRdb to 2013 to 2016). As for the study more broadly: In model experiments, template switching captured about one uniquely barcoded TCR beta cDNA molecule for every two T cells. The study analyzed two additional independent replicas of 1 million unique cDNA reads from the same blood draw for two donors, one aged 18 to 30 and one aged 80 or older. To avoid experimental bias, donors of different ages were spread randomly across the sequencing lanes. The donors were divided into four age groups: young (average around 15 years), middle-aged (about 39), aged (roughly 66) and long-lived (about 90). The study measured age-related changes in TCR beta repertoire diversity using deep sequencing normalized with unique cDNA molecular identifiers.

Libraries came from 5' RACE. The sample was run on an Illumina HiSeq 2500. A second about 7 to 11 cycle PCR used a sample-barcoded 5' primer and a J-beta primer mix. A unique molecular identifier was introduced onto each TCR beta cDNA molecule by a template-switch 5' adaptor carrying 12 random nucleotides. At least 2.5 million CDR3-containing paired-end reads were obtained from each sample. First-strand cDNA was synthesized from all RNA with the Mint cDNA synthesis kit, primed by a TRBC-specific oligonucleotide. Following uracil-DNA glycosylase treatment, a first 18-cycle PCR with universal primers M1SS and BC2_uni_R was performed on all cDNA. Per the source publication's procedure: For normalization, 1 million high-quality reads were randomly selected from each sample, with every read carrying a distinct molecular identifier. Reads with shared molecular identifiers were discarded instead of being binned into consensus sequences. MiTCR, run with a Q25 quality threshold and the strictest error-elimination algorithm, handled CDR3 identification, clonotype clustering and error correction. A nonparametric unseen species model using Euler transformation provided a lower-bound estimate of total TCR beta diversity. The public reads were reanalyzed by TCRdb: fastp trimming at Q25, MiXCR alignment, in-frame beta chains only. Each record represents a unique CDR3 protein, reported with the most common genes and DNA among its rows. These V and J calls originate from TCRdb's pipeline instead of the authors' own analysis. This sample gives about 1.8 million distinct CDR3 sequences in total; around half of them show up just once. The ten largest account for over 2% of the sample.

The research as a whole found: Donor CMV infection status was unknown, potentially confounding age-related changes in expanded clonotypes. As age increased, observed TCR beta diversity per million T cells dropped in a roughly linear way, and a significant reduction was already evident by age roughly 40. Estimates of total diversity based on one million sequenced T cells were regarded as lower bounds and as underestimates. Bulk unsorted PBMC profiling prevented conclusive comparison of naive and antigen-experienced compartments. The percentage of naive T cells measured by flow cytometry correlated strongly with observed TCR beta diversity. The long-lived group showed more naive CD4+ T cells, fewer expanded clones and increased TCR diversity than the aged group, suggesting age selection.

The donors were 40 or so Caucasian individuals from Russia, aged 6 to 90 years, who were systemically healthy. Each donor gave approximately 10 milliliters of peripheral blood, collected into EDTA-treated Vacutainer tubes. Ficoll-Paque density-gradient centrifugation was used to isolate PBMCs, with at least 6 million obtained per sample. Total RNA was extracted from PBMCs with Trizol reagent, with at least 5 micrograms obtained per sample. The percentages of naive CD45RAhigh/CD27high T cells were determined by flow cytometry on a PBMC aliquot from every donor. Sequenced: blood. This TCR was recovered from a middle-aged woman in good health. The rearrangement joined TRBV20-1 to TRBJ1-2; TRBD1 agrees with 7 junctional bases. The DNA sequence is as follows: TGCAGTGCTAGTCCTTTAAAAACAGGGGTGAGGGGCTACACCTTC. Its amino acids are CSASPLKTGVRGYTF.